The 7 T cell receptor beta chains in this list originate from one sample, sequenced in a study of siplizumab effects on memory and regulatory T cells. Sequenced by immunoSEQ multiplex PCR; TCRdb stores in-frame clones only, minus some. Here the sample spans 100,000 to 120,000 clones, 92% being singletons. Sequencing was carried out using CD4+ T cells sorted from blood. Receptors were obtained from a human donor in good health.

The chain combines TRBV15 with TRBJ1-2; D remains unclear. Germline V lookup: CDR1 LNHNV, CDR2 YYDKDF (reference sequence). Deletions cut 4 bases from V and 5 bases from J, with 11 bases between. The CDR3 has 13 amino acids. CDR3 DNA sequence: TGTGCCACCAGCACCAACATTGGGTATGGCTACACCTTC. This codes for CATSTNIGYGYTF.

This chain joins TRBV6-5 and TRBJ1-4, with D possibly being TRBD1 (5 bases). V lost 11 bases and J lost 3, with 16 bases in between. The germline gives CDR1 MNHEY, CDR2 SVGAGI. The CDR3 has 14 amino acids. The CDR3 is CAAGGEGSNEKLFF. In DNA, the CDR3 is TGTGCCGCTGGGGGGGAGGGATCTAATGAAAAACTGTTTTTT.

This chain joins TRBV4-1 and TRBJ2-3, with 13 bases that match TRBD2. This CDR3 has 18 residues. Germline values: CDR1 MGHRA, CDR2 YSYEKL. Trimming cost V 3 bases and J 0 bases; bases outside gene matches: 6. Here the CDR3 reads CASSQTSGGSTSTDTQYF. The CDR3 region has the DNA TGCGCCAGCAGCCAGACTAGCGGGGGGTCGACTAGCACAGATACGCAGTATTTT.

The rearrangement links TRBV6-1 to TRBJ1-6, with D perhaps matching TRBD1 (5 bases). Germline CDR1 and CDR2: MNHNS and SASEGT. V was trimmed by 4 bases and J by 0 bases, leaving 16 bases between them. There are 18 residues in the CDR3. CDR3 amino acids: CASSVWGDVSSYNSPLHF. The CDR3 DNA reads as TGTGCCAGCAGTGTTTGGGGGGACGTTAGCTCCTATAATTCACCCCTCCACTTT.

The chain carries TRBV29-1 and TRBJ1-2; D gene ambiguous. Germline V gives CDR1 SQVTM, CDR2 ANQGSEA. V was pared by 0 bases and J by 8 bases, with 16 bases between. This CDR3 contains 14 residues. CDR3 sequence reads: CSVEERSVSFGYTF. The CDR3 DNA reads as TGCAGCGTTGAAGAACGATCCGTATCTTTCGGCTACACCTTC.

This sequence joins TRBV6-1 and TRBJ2-2; D is possibly TRBD2 (7 bases). The CDR3 runs 17 residues. Trimming took 4 bases from V and 7 from J, leaving 22 bases between them. Germline values: CDR1 MNHNS, CDR2 SASEGT. CDR3 nucleotide sequence: TGTGCCAGCAGTGTCCTACCGAGCGGGACATATGGCGGGGAGCTGTTTTTT. Amino acid sequence: CASSVLPSGTYGGELFF.

The genes are TRBV10-3 and TRBJ2-1, with 10 bases fitting TRBD2. Germline lookup yields CDR1 ENHRY and CDR2 SYGVKD. J gave up 9 bases and V 10 bases, and 6 bases lay outside the gene matches. This CDR3 has 12 amino acids. CDR3 region: CATGLAAGEQFF. In DNA, the CDR3 is TGTGCCACCGGACTAGCGGCGGGTGAGCAGTTCTTC.